This record concerns one T cell receptor beta chain sequence. This table comes from immunoSEQ multiplex PCR, and its TCRdb copy is limited to in-frame clones, with some not included. Among roughly 30,000 clones listed, approximately 80% were seen once. The treatment: preoperative locoregional IRX-2 cytokine immunotherapy. Patients received preoperative, locoregional IRX-2 cytokine immunotherapy in a phase Ib study. These data are taken from a study of preoperative IRX-2 immunotherapy in early breast cancer. This specimen was taken from a patient treated with IRX-2 immunotherapy. This sequence was found in a human donor with breast cancer.

CDR3 region: CASSHRDTAETQYF. The CDR3 nucleotides are TGTGCCAGCAGTCACCGGGACACCGCGGAGACCCAGTACTTC. This chain uses TRBV6-8 with TRBJ2-5, with D perhaps TRBD1 (6 bases). The CDR3 is made up of 14 amino acids. The V end lost 5 bases, the J end lost 5 bases, and 15 bases lay between the germline ends. From germline, CDR1 is MNHGY and CDR2 SAAAGT.